The 17 T cell receptor beta chains below come from one sample, sequenced in a study of blood T cells in healthy people across ages. A second PCR of roughly 7 to 11 cycles used a sample-barcoded 5' primer and a J-beta primer mix. TCRdb re-called the 5' RACE reads through MiXCR, storing one row per CDR3 protein. This table holds fewer than 950,000 distinct CDR3 sequences, around half found once. The source material was blood. Source of these receptors: a man older than 75 in good health.

The V gene is TRBV5-1, the J gene TRBJ2-2; unclear D gene. CDR1 and CDR2 (germline): SGHRS, YFSETQ. This CDR3 contains 15 residues. V lost 7 bases and J lost 3, with 16 bases in between. The CDR3, as DNA: TGCGCCAGCCGACTTGTGGCCAGCGACACCGGGGAGCTGTTTTTT. Translation: CASRLVASDTGELFF.

This rearrangement joins TRBV20-1 to TRBJ2-4; D could derive from TRBD1 or TRBD2 (5 bases each). Germline CDR1 DFQATT, CDR2 SNEGSKA (reference sequence). The CDR3 extends over 13 amino acids. V was pared by 5 bases and J by 1 base, with 9 bases between. DNA for the CDR3: TGCAGTGCTCATTGGGGGGCCAAAAACATTCAGTACTTC. Its protein product is CSAHWGAKNIQYF.

V is TRBV11-2 and J is TRBJ2-3, with TRBD2 matching 13 bases. The CDR3 is 19 amino acids. CDR1 is SGHAT, CDR2 FQNNGV, per germline. After removal of 1 base from V and 14 bases from J, the junction contained 21 bases not matched to a gene. CDR3 nucleotide sequence: TGTGCCAGCAGCTTAGCCCCCCCGACTAGCGGGAGGCGAGCGGGGTACGCGTATTTT. Amino acids: CASSLAPPTSGRRAGYAYF. Variable domain in full (rest from reference TRBV11-2 and TRBJ2-3): EAGVAQSPRYKIIEKRQSVAFWCNPISGHATLYWYQQILGQGPKLLIQFQNNGVVDDSQLPKDRFSAERLKGVDSTLKIQPAKLEDSAVYLCASSLAPPTSGRRAGYAYFGPGTRLTVL.

The chain combines TRBV2 with TRBJ1-4; D remains ambiguous. The V gene lost 3 bases and the J gene lost 3 bases, with 8 bases spanning the gap. This CDR3 contains 14 residues. CDR1 SNHLY and CDR2 FYNNEI come from the germline V gene. The CDR3 DNA reads TGTGCCAGCAGTGATACAGTTTCTAATGAAAAACTGTTTTTT. This translates into CASSDTVSNEKLFF.

The chain recombines TRBV10-3 with TRBJ2-1; no clear D. Trimming removed 6 bases from V and 7 bases from J, with 13 bases in between. The germline gives CDR1 ENHRY, CDR2 SYGVKD. The CDR3 extends over 13 amino acids. DNA for the CDR3: TGTGCCATCAGCCGATTGGATGATAATGAGCAGTTCTTC. This codes for CAISRLDDNEQFF.

CDR3 in amino acids: CSASIGDGGGFGGYTF. CDR3 nucleotides: TGCAGTGCTAGTATAGGGGACGGGGGAGGTTTTGGCGGCTACACCTTC. This chain links TRBV20-1 with TRBJ1-2; D is perhaps TRBD1 (5 bases). Germline CDR1 DFQATT, CDR2 SNEGSKA (reference sequence). The CDR3 sequence is 16 residues long. V lost 3 bases and J 8 bases, leaving 25 bases between the germline ends.

V gene TRBV5-1 combines with J gene TRBJ1-3, with no clear D. This CDR3 spans 15 amino acids. Trimming removed 2 bases at V and 1 base at J, with 10 bases between. From germline, CDR1 is SGHRS and CDR2 YFSETQ. The CDR3 is CASSFVPESGNTIYF. In DNA form, the CDR3 reads TGCGCCAGCAGCTTTGTACCCGAGTCTGGAAACACCATATATTTT.

V gene TRBV6-1 combines with J gene TRBJ2-1; 7 nucleotides align to TRBD2. Looked up from germline, CDR1 is MNHNS and CDR2 is SASEGT. The V gene end was trimmed by 3 bases and the J gene end by 2 bases; junction bases not matched to a gene: 7. The CDR3 is 16 amino acids. The CDR3 reads CASSDTWTRAYNEQFF. The CDR3 bases are TGTGCCAGCAGTGACACTTGGACTAGAGCCTACAATGAGCAGTTCTTC.

CDR3 in amino acids: CASSPDRLGADTQYF. CDR3 nucleotide sequence: TGTGCCAGCTCACCTGACCGCCTCGGAGCAGATACGCAGTATTTT. The chain couples TRBV18 to TRBJ2-3; D not resolved. The germline V gene encodes CDR1 KGHSH and CDR2 LQKENI. Trimming pared 3 bases from V and 4 bases from J, leaving 14 bases between. The CDR3 runs 15 residues.

The chain couples TRBV6-6 to TRBJ1-6, with D unresolved. This CDR3 comprises 12 residues. With 6 bases removed from V and 7 bases from J, the gap between germline ends came to 7 bases. Per germline, CDR1 MNHNY and CDR2 SVGAGI (reference sequence). The CDR3 sequence: CASSPTNSPLHF. DNA of the CDR3: TGTGCCAGCAGCCCGACCAATTCACCCCTCCACTTT.

The rearrangement links TRBV6-5 to TRBJ1-2; 10 bases line up with TRBD1. Germline lookup yields CDR1 MNHEY and CDR2 SVGAGI. The CDR3 is made up of 14 amino acids. V shed 6 bases and J 2 bases; nucleotides not matched to a gene: 3. This CDR3 is CASSPTGGNYGYTF. CDR3 nucleotide sequence: TGTGCCAGCAGCCCGACAGGGGGCAACTATGGCTACACCTTC.

This clonotype has more than one count but fewer than ten. This chain uses TRBV4-1 with TRBJ1-2; possible D gene TRBD1, 5 bases. The CDR3 runs 15 residues. The V gene's germline CDR1 is MGHRA and CDR2 YSYEKL. Trimming pared 1 base from V and 4 bases from J, leaving 13 bases between. Here the CDR3 reads CASSQAFDRGYGYTF. DNA for the CDR3: TGCGCCAGCAGCCAAGCCTTCGACAGAGGCTATGGCTACACCTTC.

The chain uses TRBV7-9 and TRBJ2-1; the D call may be TRBD1 or TRBD2 (5 bases each). Gene TRBJ2-7 matches the end of the DNA better, so the J call may be wrong. Germline V gene data show CDR1 as SEHNR and CDR2 as FQNEAQ (reference sequence). The CDR3 contains 15 residues. In DNA form, the CDR3 reads TGTGCCAGCAGCCGAGAGGGGCCTTCAAACAATGAGCAGTACTTC. This gives the protein CASSREGPSNNEQYF.

V usage is TRBV27 and J usage is TRBJ2-7, with 8 bases fitting TRBD1. The CDR3 spans 15 residues. V was clipped by 3 bases and J by 0 bases; unmatched bases: 4. The germline gives CDR1 MNHEY, CDR2 SMNVEV (reference sequence). CDR3: CASSFGDRFSYEQYF. In DNA, the CDR3 is TGTGCCAGCAGTTTCGGGGACAGGTTCTCCTACGAGCAGTACTTC.

The V gene is TRBV4-1, the J gene TRBJ2-5; D unclear. Judging by the DNA end, TRBJ2-7 fits better; the J call may be wrong. Germline values: CDR1 MGHRA, CDR2 YSYEKL. This CDR3 is built from 13 residues. Here the CDR3 reads CASSQEPASEQYF. The CDR3, as DNA: TGCGCCAGCAGCCAAGAACCCGCTAGCGAGCAGTACTTC.

This chain uses TRBV2 with TRBJ1-2, with 8 positions matching TRBD1. Germline assignment: CDR1 SNHLY and CDR2 FYNNEI. CDR3 length: 12 residues. The CDR3 region has the DNA TGTGACACCACCAGGGGGCCTCGGGGCTACACCTTC. Translated: CDTTRGPRGYTF.

The chain uses TRBV9 and TRBJ2-7, with 8 positions matching TRBD1. The CDR3 is made up of 14 amino acids. J was trimmed by 0 bases and V by 5 bases; bases with no gene match: 4. Germline CDR1 and CDR2: SGDLS and YYNGEE. The CDR3 here is CASRPDRDSYEQYF. CDR3 sequence (DNA): TGTGCCAGCAGACCGGACAGGGACTCCTACGAGCAGTACTTC.